This T cell receptor beta chain was captured in a study of blood T cells in healthy people across ages. Study-level findings and limits: Older age coincided with a roughly linear decline in TCR beta diversity per million T cells.

Primers used in a second PCR of roughly 6 to 11 cycles were a sample-barcoded 5' primer and a J-beta primer mix. MiXCR was run by TCRdb on the 5' RACE reads, yielding one entry per CDR3 protein. The sample has nearly 800,000 distinct CDR3 sequences, 20% to 25% seen once. This clonotype was counted only a few times. Its antigen remains unidentified. The CDR3 is 16 amino acids. The trim removed 1 base at V and 4 bases at J, leaving 8 bases unmatched. The data were also submitted as part of a second study, on T cells of mothers and their children.

This TCR was sampled from a boy younger than 18 in good health. The specimen sequenced was blood. The chain is built from TRBV12-3 or TRBV12-4 and TRBJ2-3, with 7 bases aligning to TRBD1. The CDR3 sequence: CASSLGQGDLADTQYF. The CDR3 DNA is TGTGCCAGCAGTTTAGGGCAGGGGGACCTCGCAGATACGCAGTATTTT.